These 18 T cell receptor beta chains share one sample of origin, sequenced in a study of blood T cells in healthy people across ages. Together with a sample-barcoded 5' primer, a J-beta primer mix was included in a second PCR lasting about 7 to 12 cycles. From the 5' RACE reads, TCRdb called clonotypes with MiXCR, one entry per CDR3 protein. The sample lists over a million distinct CDR3 sequences; 40% to 45% were seen once. The sequenced sample was blood. Source of these receptors: a woman aged 55-69 years in good health.

The chain uses TRBV7-9 and TRBJ2-7, with 8 bases matching TRBD2. V lost 8 bases, J lost 0 bases, and 9 bases stayed unmatched. Germline CDR1 is SEHNR and CDR2 is FQNEAQ (reference sequence). The length of the CDR3 is 15 residues. CDR3 protein: CASGRGGLGSYEQYF. CDR3 DNA sequence: TGTGCCAGCGGTCGGGGGGGACTGGGCTCCTACGAGCAGTACTTC.

The CDR3 loop is CASSGGFGGNEQFF. In nucleotides, the CDR3 is TGTGCCAGCAGTGGGGGATTTGGGGGCAATGAGCAGTTCTTC. The rearrangement uses TRBV6-6 and TRBJ2-1; perhaps D is TRBD1 or TRBD2 (5 bases each). This CDR3 is 14 amino acids long. Trimming pared 5 bases from V and 6 bases from J, leaving 14 bases between. The germline V gene encodes CDR1 MNHNY and CDR2 SVGAGI (reference sequence).

The chain is built from TRBV10-2 and TRBJ2-5; 13 bases align to TRBD2. The V and J ends lost 7 bases and 11 bases, in that order; junction bases with no gene match: 10. CDR3 length: 14 amino acids. Germline CDR1 reads WSHSY; CDR2 reads SAAADI. CDR3 bases: TGCGCCAGCATTCGGACTAGCGGGGGATCTGAGCAGTACTTC. It translates to CASIRTSGGSEQYF.

This clonotype was detected many times. The genes are TRBV20-1 and TRBJ2-7, with TRBD2 identical over 11 bases. Germline values: CDR1 DFQATT, CDR2 SNEGSKA (reference sequence). V was clipped by 3 bases and J by 5 bases; unmatched bases: 6. There are 14 residues in the CDR3. CDR3 in amino acids: CSASDSGRVDEQYF. The CDR3 nucleotides read TGCAGTGCTAGTGATAGCGGGAGGGTCGACGAGCAGTACTTC.

J is TRBJ1-4 and V is TRBV15, with 7 bases identical to TRBD1. Trimming cost V 0 bases and J 7 bases; bases outside gene matches: 5. Germline lookup yields CDR1 LNHNV and CDR2 YYDKDF (reference sequence). The CDR3 runs to 15 residues. The CDR3 coding sequence is TGTGCCACCAGCAGAGATCGGGACAGAAGTGAAAAACTGTTTTTT. Its translation is CATSRDRDRSEKLFF.

Regarding this clonotype: Sequence at one end of the junction differs from germline and may be a read error. This chain links TRBV9 with TRBJ2-1; TRBD1 aligns across 7 bases. The CDR3 totals 14 residues. The germline V gene encodes CDR1 SGDLS and CDR2 YYNGEE. CDR3 in amino acids: CASSVAYRGQTQFF. CDR3 DNA: TGTGCAAGCAGCGTAGCCTACAGGGGACAGACCCAGTTCTTC.

As regards this clonotype: One junction end does not reproduce the germline sequence, and a read error may be involved. The chain has TRBV15 and TRBJ2-1; 9 bases are a match to TRBD1. The CDR3 length is 14 residues. Germline loops: CDR1 LNHNV, CDR2 YYDKDF (reference sequence). The CDR3 region has the DNA TGTGCCACCAGCCGAGACAGGGGGAAGAATGAGCAGTTCTTC. Protein: CATSRDRGKNEQFF.

This clonotype was found a few times. CDR3 region: CASSEAGGSNQPQHF. As DNA, the CDR3 is TGTGCCAGCAGTGAAGCGGGCGGTAGCAATCAGCCCCAGCATTTT. The gene calls are TRBV6-1 and TRBJ1-5; D not resolved. CDR1 and CDR2 from the germline V gene are MNHNS and SASEGT. Trimming stripped 0 bases from V and 0 bases from J, with 6 bases between. The CDR3 runs 15 residues.

The V and J genes are TRBV12-3 or TRBV12-4 and TRBJ2-1, with 7 bases aligning to TRBD2. The V and J ends lost 3 bases and 2 bases, in that order; junction bases with no gene match: 10. The CDR3 length is 17 residues. The DNA of the CDR3 is TGTGCCAGCAGTTTTCTCGCTAGCGGCATAACCTACAATGAGCAGTTCTTC. Translation gives CASSFLASGITYNEQFF.

This clonotype was observed a few times. The chain couples TRBV10-2 to TRBJ2-7; D unresolved. Trimming left V 6 bases short and J 1 base short, with 10 bases between. The CDR3 is 13 amino acids. From germline, CDR1 is WSHSY and CDR2 SAAADI. The CDR3 reads CASREDTSYEQYF. The CDR3 bases are TGCGCCAGCAGAGAGGATACTTCCTACGAGCAGTACTTC.

V gene TRBV18 combines with J gene TRBJ2-7; D unresolved. The CDR3 is 14 residues long. Deletions cut 5 bases from V and 0 bases from J, with 11 bases between. Germline V gene sequence: CDR1 KGHSH, CDR2 LQKENI. The CDR3 DNA reads as TGTGCCAGCTCAGTCAGCCGATACTCCTACGAGCAGTACTTC. Translation gives CASSVSRYSYEQYF. Variable domain in full (rest from reference TRBV18 and TRBJ2-7): NAGVMQNPRHLVRRRGQEARLRCSPMKGHSHVYWYRQLPEEGLKFMVYLQKENIIDESGMPKERFSAEFPKEGPSILRIQQVVRGDSAAYFCASSVSRYSYEQYFGPGTRLTVT.

CDR3 residues: CASRVGLSHQPQHF. In nucleotides, the CDR3 is TGTGCCAGCAGGGTAGGACTCAGCCATCAGCCCCAGCATTTT. The chain joins TRBV12-3 or TRBV12-4 to TRBJ1-5; no clear D. Trimming pared 6 bases from V and 5 bases from J, leaving 14 bases between. The CDR3 has 14 residues.

This clonotype was counted between two and nine times. The rearrangement joins TRBV4-2 to TRBJ2-1, with 11 bases that match TRBD2. CDR3 length: 18 amino acids. V lost 4 bases to trimming and J lost 9 bases; unmatched junction nucleotides: 17. CDR1 and CDR2 from the germline V gene are LGHNA and YNFKEQ. CDR3 amino acids: CASSLSLRLAGTESEQFF. CDR3 sequence (DNA): TGTGCCAGCAGCCTAAGTCTTAGACTAGCGGGAACCGAGAGTGAGCAGTTCTTC.

This clonotype occurred a few times. The V gene is TRBV15, the J gene TRBJ2-7; D is perhaps TRBD2 (5 bases). V lost 4 bases, J lost 6 bases, and 10 bases lay in between. This CDR3 region has 12 residues. Germline CDR1 reads LNHNV; CDR2 reads YYDKDF (reference sequence). The CDR3 DNA is TGTGCCACCAGCACTACGGGGTTCGAGCAGTACTTC. Protein product: CATSTTGFEQYF.

This clonotype has just a few counts. The chain has TRBV7-9 and TRBJ2-1; 9 bases fit TRBD2. Trimming took 3 bases from V and 0 from J; bases not matched to a gene: 6. CDR1 SEHNR and CDR2 FQNEAQ come from the germline V gene (reference sequence). This CDR3 is built from 17 residues. The chain's CDR3 is CASSFRLAASSYNEQFF. In nucleotides, the CDR3 is TGTGCCAGCAGCTTCCGACTAGCGGCTAGCTCCTACAATGAGCAGTTCTTC. Full variable domain (missing parts from reference TRBV7-9 and TRBJ2-1): DTGVSQNPRHKITKRGQNVTFRCDPISEHNRLYWYRQTLGQGPEFLTYFQNEAQLEKSRLLSDRFSAERPKGSFSTLEIQRTEQGDSAMYLCASSFRLAASSYNEQFFGPGTRLTVL.

This clonotype was found a few times. The chain carries TRBV11-2 and TRBJ2-3; TRBD2 aligns across 7 bases. The CDR3 runs to 14 residues. Trimming at V came to 6 bases and at J to 3 bases, leaving 6 bases not matched to a gene. Per the germline V gene, CDR1 is SGHAT and CDR2 is FQNNGV. The CDR3 DNA follows: TGTGCCAGCAGTCTCCTCGGGGGGACAGATACGCAGTATTTT. Translated, it gives CASSLLGGTDTQYF.

This sequence joins TRBV6-6 and TRBJ1-5, with 8 bases aligning to TRBD1. This CDR3 spans 15 amino acids. The germline V gene encodes CDR1 MNHNY and CDR2 SVGAGI (reference sequence). V lost 6 bases and J lost 1; bases outside the gene matches: 5. Here the CDR3 DNA reads TGTGCCAGCAGGACGACAGGGGACAGCAATCAGCCCCAGCATTTT. Its protein is CASRTTGDSNQPQHF.

Details on this clonotype: An end of the junction differs from the germline gene, which may be a read error. The V call is TRBV18, the J call TRBJ2-7, with D tentatively TRBD1 or TRBD2 (5 bases each). The closer fit of TRBJ2-4 to the DNA end suggests the J call may be wrong. From germline, CDR1 is KGHSH and CDR2 LQKENI. The CDR3 length is 15 residues. DNA of the CDR3: TGTGTCAGCTCTATCCCCGGGGCACCCAAAAACATTCAGTACTTC. Amino acids: CVSSIPGAPKNIQYF.